A selection of T cell receptor beta chains follows, all from one sample in a study of blood T cell repertoires in COVID-19. Clones were sequenced by immunoSEQ multiplex PCR, and TCRdb holds only the in-frame ones, with some missing. The data hold hundreds of thousands of clones, with 86% observed a single time. The sequenced sample was PBMCs or T cells enriched from blood (not recorded which). The receptors were sampled from a woman aged 45 to 65 in a cohort exposed to, infected with or recovered from COVID-19 (not recorded which). Both conserved end residues are part of each CDR3. A D gene is named only where the DNA matches it firmly. Only part of the rows carry a size: once, few, many, or a class if the clone is expanded.

TRBD2	TRBV3-1/TRBV3-2	.	TRBJ2-1	18	CASSPGGTSGGVYNEQFF	TGTGCCAGCAGCCCCGGAGGGACTAGCGGGGGGGTTTACAATGAGCAGTTCTTC
TRBD2	TRBV7-2	.	TRBJ2-2	16	CASSRKGLVGTGELFF	TGTGCCAGCAGCCGCAAGGGACTAGTGGGCACCGGGGAGCTGTTTTTT
.	TRBV19	once	TRBJ1-1	15	CASSRVSGFSTEAFF	TGTGCCAGTAGTAGGGTCTCGGGATTCAGCACTGAAGCTTTCTTT
.	TRBV15	.	TRBJ1-3	14	CATLEGRPGNTIYF	TGTGCCACCCTGGAGGGAAGGCCTGGAAACACCATATATTTT
.	TRBV12-3/TRBV12-4	few	TRBJ2-1	11	CASTSGKEQFF	TGTGCCAGCACCTCGGGAAAAGAGCAGTTCTTC
TRBD2	TRBV6-5	.	TRBJ2-1	14	CASSYTSGGGEQFF	TGTGCCAGCAGTTATACTAGCGGGGGCGGCGAGCAGTTCTTC
.	TRBV7-2	once	TRBJ2-1	15	CASSSVAVTYNEQFF	TGTGCCAGCAGCTCGGTAGCGGTTACCTACAATGAGCAGTTCTTC
TRBD2	TRBV14	once	TRBJ2-1	16	CASSRLGPSGGTSLFF	TGTGCCAGCAGCCGCCTTGGACCTAGCGGGGGGACCTCCCTGTTCTTC
TRBD1	TRBV9	.	TRBJ1-5	14	CASSGQGAQQPQHF	TGTGCCAGCAGCGGACAGGGGGCGCAGCAGCCCCAGCATTTT
.	TRBV25-1	.	TRBJ2-5	15	CASSVSLGGAETQYF	TGTGCCAGCAGTGTTTCGCTGGGGGGGGCTGAGACCCAGTACTTC
.	TRBV12-2	.	TRBJ2-3	16	CASRAPLGGRTDTQYF	TGTGCAAGTCGCGCTCCGCTGGGGGGGCGGACAGATACGCAGTATTTT
.	TRBV11-2	.	TRBJ1-2	15	CASSPPPERGHGYTF	TGTGCCAGCAGCCCTCCCCCGGAGCGGGGGCATGGCTACACCTTC
.	TRBV20-1	.	TRBJ1-2	14	CSASPPGSNYGYTF	TGCAGTGCTAGTCCCCCAGGATCGAACTATGGCTACACCTTC
.	TRBV7-2	.	TRBJ2-7	12	CASSPLSYEQYF	TGTGCCAGCAGCCCCCTCTCCTACGAGCAGTACTTC
.	TRBV27	.	TRBJ1-1	13	CASSLRRYTEAFF	TGTGCCAGCAGTTTAAGGAGGTACACTGAAGCTTTCTTT
.	TRBV7-8	.	TRBJ2-1	12	CASSLRENEQFF	TGTGCCAGCAGCTTAAGGGAGAATGAGCAGTTCTTC
.	TRBV25-1	.	TRBJ1-6	14	CASSGGHQNSPLHF	TGTGCCAGCAGTGGGGGACATCAAAATTCACCCCTCCACTTT
.	TRBV29-1	.	TRBJ2-7	15	CSVVGPQTRDYEQYF	TGCAGCGTTGTCGGACCGCAGACCCGGGACTACGAGCAGTACTTC
.	TRBV27	.	TRBJ1-2	14	CASRPQTDNYGYTF	TGTGCCAGCAGACCCCAGACAGATAACTATGGCTACACCTTC
.	TRBV10-3	.	TRBJ1-4	13	CAIRGASGEKLFF	TGTGCCATCAGGGGGGCCTCGGGTGAAAAACTGTTTTTT
TRBD1	TRBV7-9	.	TRBJ2-2	18	CASSSGSGQKINTGELFF	TGTGCCAGCAGCTCCGGTTCGGGACAGAAAATAAACACCGGGGAGCTGTTTTTT
.	TRBV12-5	once	TRBJ1-1	16	CASGLVLGAVNTEAFF	TGTGCTAGTGGTTTGGTATTAGGGGCCGTGAACACTGAAGCTTTCTTT
TRBD1	TRBV7-2	.	TRBJ1-3	15	CASSPRTGGGNTIYF	TGTGCCAGCAGCCCTAGGACAGGGGGCGGAAACACCATATATTTT
.	TRBV19	once	TRBJ2-2	14	CASSIGARGGELFF	TGTGCCAGTAGTATCGGCGCGAGAGGCGGGGAGCTGTTTTTT
.	TRBV4-3	.	TRBJ1-5	14	CASSQAGGNQPQHF	TGCGCCAGCAGCCAAGCGGGGGGCAATCAGCCCCAGCATTTT
.	TRBV19	.	TRBJ2-2	16	CASTPLVGHPTGELFF	TGTGCCAGTACTCCCTTGGTAGGACACCCCACCGGGGAGCTGTTTTTT
TRBD1	TRBV6-5	.	TRBJ1-2	15	CASSSRLTGITGYTF	TGTGCCAGCAGTTCTCGTCTGACAGGGATAACTGGCTACACCTTC
.	TRBV29-1	.	TRBJ1-1	14	CSGGPGTTASEAFF	TGCAGCGGCGGCCCCGGCACAACCGCCTCTGAAGCTTTCTTT
TRBD1	TRBV7-2	.	TRBJ1-4	15	CASSVDWTGREKLFF	TGTGCCAGCAGCGTAGATTGGACAGGGAGGGAAAAACTGTTTTTT
TRBD2	TRBV12-5	.	TRBJ2-2	22	CASGLGSRGLAGATLNTGELFF	TGTGCTAGTGGTTTGGGGAGTCGGGGACTAGCGGGGGCCACGCTGAACACCGGGGAGCTGTTTTTT
.	TRBV9	.	TRBJ1-2	13	CASSGLVGAGYTF	TGTGCCAGCAGCGGACTAGTCGGGGCTGGCTACACCTTC
.	TRBV5-1	.	TRBJ2-7	12	CASRQDYYEQYF	TGCGCCAGCAGACAAGACTACTACGAGCAGTACTTC
TRBD1	TRBV4-3	.	TRBJ2-7	13	CASSQGTGIEQYF	TGCGCCAGCAGCCAAGGGACAGGGATCGAGCAGTACTTC
.	TRBV4-3	.	TRBJ2-2	20	CASSQDTPGPHPGGTGELFF	TGCGCCAGCAGCCAAGACACTCCGGGACCCCACCCCGGGGGCACCGGGGAGCTGTTTTTT
.	TRBV19	.	TRBJ1-5	16	CASSIGVGGARQPQHF	TGTGCCAGTAGTATTGGGGTAGGGGGGGCCCGTCAGCCCCAGCATTTT
TRBD2	TRBV18	.	TRBJ2-3	15	CASWKSGTPVDTQYF	TGTGCCAGCTGGAAAAGCGGGACGCCGGTGGATACGCAGTATTTT
.	TRBV30	.	TRBJ2-7	12	CAWSVRSYEQYF	TGTGCCTGGAGTGTTAGGAGCTACGAGCAGTACTTC
.	TRBV5-1	.	TRBJ2-7	14	CASSLTGRGHEQYF	TGCGCCAGCAGCTTAACGGGGAGAGGACACGAGCAGTACTTC
TRBD1	TRBV11-2	.	TRBJ2-7	17	CASSSGRSGTGTYEQYF	TGTGCCAGCAGCTCAGGACGGTCCGGGACAGGGACATACGAGCAGTACTTC
.	TRBV2	.	TRBJ2-3	15	CASRKRLESTDTQYF	TGTGCCAGCAGGAAGAGGTTGGAGAGCACAGATACGCAGTATTTT
TRBD1	TRBV5-6	.	TRBJ1-2	13	CASSRGTGVGYTF	TGTGCCAGCAGCCGGGGGACAGGGGTAGGCTACACCTTC
TRBD2	TRBV7-3	few	TRBJ2-2	14	CASSSSGDTGELFF	TGTGCCAGCAGCTCTAGCGGGGACACCGGGGAGCTGTTTTTT
.	TRBV3-1/TRBV3-2	once	TRBJ1-5	20	CASSQDGPFQGGCGNQPQHF	TGTGCCAGCAGCCAAGATGGGCCATTCCAAGGGGGTTGTGGCAATCAGCCCCAGCATTTT
TRBD1	TRBV18	.	TRBJ2-5	13	CASSNRGSETQYF	TGTGCCAGCTCAAACAGGGGTTCGGAGACCCAGTACTTC
.	TRBV6-1	.	TRBJ2-1	16	CASSGTYSGGSNEQFF	TGTGCCAGCAGTGGTACCTATTCTGGGGGGTCCAATGAGCAGTTCTTC
TRBD1	TRBV5-1	.	TRBJ2-1	15	CASRAGTASYNEQFF	TGCGCCAGCAGGGCCGGGACAGCCTCCTACAATGAGCAGTTCTTC
TRBD2	TRBV19	few	TRBJ2-1	14	CASSLSGGPAEQFF	TGTGCCAGTAGCCTTAGCGGGGGGCCTGCGGAGCAGTTCTTC
TRBD1	TRBV3-1/TRBV3-2	.	TRBJ1-4	16	CASSLKIGGSDEKLFF	TGTGCCAGCAGCCTGAAAATAGGGGGCAGTGATGAAAAACTGTTTTTT
.	TRBV11-2	.	TRBJ2-2	16	CASSLAGETGTGELFF	TGTGCCAGCAGCTTAGCGGGGGAGACGGGCACCGGGGAGCTGTTTTTT
TRBD2	TRBV7-2	.	TRBJ2-7	15	CASSPPGGRSYEQYF	TGTGCCAGCAGCCCACCGGGGGGGCGGTCCTACGAGCAGTACTTC
.	TRBV6-6	.	TRBJ2-1	16	CASSGADRGSLNEQFF	TGTGCCAGCAGTGGGGCGGACCGTGGCTCCCTCAATGAGCAGTTCTTC
TRBD1	TRBV5-1	.	TRBJ1-1	14	CASGQGAENTEAFF	TGCGCCAGCGGACAGGGGGCAGAGAACACTGAAGCTTTCTTT
TRBD1	TRBV19	.	TRBJ1-1	16	CASSTGTGRSGTEAFF	TGTGCCAGTAGTACTGGGACAGGGAGATCGGGGACTGAAGCTTTCTTT
TRBD1	TRBV7-9	.	TRBJ2-3	15	CASSSPTGITDTQYF	TGTGCCAGCAGCTCCCCGACAGGGATCACAGATACGCAGTATTTT
TRBD1	TRBV19	.	TRBJ1-5	17	CASTLARGQGGNQPQHF	TGTGCCAGTACCCTCGCAAGAGGACAGGGAGGGAATCAGCCCCAGCATTTT
TRBD1	TRBV19	.	TRBJ2-7	16	CASSTEIRDREYEQYF	TGTGCCAGTAGTACGGAAATCAGGGACAGGGAATACGAGCAGTACTTC
TRBD2	TRBV7-2	.	TRBJ2-1	14	CASTKQAGDNEQFF	TGTGCCAGCACCAAGCAGGCGGGGGATAATGAGCAGTTCTTC
TRBD2	TRBV4-1	.	TRBJ2-1	19	CASSQDGRGAGGPWDEQFF	TGCGCCAGCAGCCAAGATGGTCGGGGAGCGGGGGGGCCCTGGGATGAGCAGTTCTTC
.	TRBV19	many	TRBJ1-5	14	CASSGGAGNQPQHF	TGTGCCAGTAGCGGGGGGGCGGGCAATCAGCCCCAGCATTTT